This T cell receptor (beta chain) originates from a study of spatial heterogeneity in lung cancer. Study as a whole: Just over 70 TRACERx patients with early, untreated non-small cell lung cancer donated samples. In the raw reads, each unique TCR and UMI combination was present more than ten times on average.

This clonotype has just a few counts. The antigen is undetermined. Trimming removed 5 bases from V and 1 base from J, with 18 bases in between. The CDR3 extends over 15 amino acids. CDR1 DFQATT and CDR2 SNEGSKA come from the germline V gene (reference sequence). Time point specified: blood at routine non-recurrence follow-up after resection. Sequencing covered unsorted whole RNA taken from tumor, nontumor lung or frozen PBMC. A unique molecular identifier was carried by every single TCR cDNA molecule. TCRdb re-analysed the 5' RACE reads in MiXCR, keeping a single row per CDR3 protein. The sample yields about 52,000 distinct CDR3 sequences, less than 9.5% seen once. Study results and limitations: Ubiquitous expanded tumor TCRs surfaced in blood more at resection than they did at follow-up.

The material sequenced was PBMCs, taken at follow-up. The receptor's source is a female donor with early-stage non-small cell lung cancer. The rearrangement joins TRBV20-1 to TRBJ2-7; possible D gene TRBD2, 5 bases. CDR3 bases: TGCAGTGCTTCCCGCTTGACCTCGGGGTCCTACGAGCAGTACTTC. It is translated as CSASRLTSGSYEQYF.